This TCR beta chain appears in the sequencing data of a study of T cells after yellow fever vaccination. The CDR3 has 13 amino acids. Trimming took 3 bases from V and 5 from J, leaving 14 bases between them. The germline V gene encodes CDR1 DFQATT and CDR2 SNEGSKA (reference sequence). From the 5' RACE reads, TCRdb called clonotypes with MiXCR, one entry per CDR3 protein. The profile shows approximately 250,000 distinct CDR3 sequences, over 4.5% of them singletons. Study-wide results and limits: Across the CD4 and CD8 compartments, a small share of clonotypes was present in both. Faster peaking, at day 5 versus 15, marked a secondary response that was weaker.

This clonotype was picked up a small number of times. The antigen is not known. The chain joins TRBV20-1 to TRBJ2-7, with a possible D match to TRBD1 (6 bases). The sample consisted of CD4+ T cells sorted from PBMCs, taken on the day of the yellow fever booster vaccination. The TCR sequence derives from a man between 18 and 35 years old who received the YFV17D yellow fever vaccine. The CDR3: CSASGQGRHEQYF. The CDR3 DNA reads as TGCAGTGCTAGCGGGCAGGGGAGACACGAGCAGTACTTC.